This T cell receptor (beta chain) was profiled in a study of graft-versus-host responses after intestinal transplantation. For the study at large: Every recipient underwent anti-thymocyte globulin induction, then tacrolimus and steroids for two to three years.

The length of the CDR3 is 13 residues. Overall study findings and caveats: The study found high graft-versus-host to host-versus-graft clonal ratios in allografts of patients with graft-donor T cell macrochimerism.

This clone occurred once. The antigen remains unidentified. Sequenced by immunoSEQ multiplex PCR; TCRdb stores in-frame clones only, minus some. Among approximately 70,000 clones listed, about 80% were seen once. This chain joins TRBV21-1 and TRBJ1-2; the DNA was not used to check the table's D call, TRBD1. TRBV21-1 is listed as a pseudogene. This TCR was sampled from a human donor who was the organ donor for an intestinal transplant. Material: unstimulated CD4+ T cells sorted from spleen or lymph node cells, obtained before transplant. The CDR3: CANTGTGNYGYTF. The DNA for the CDR3 is TGTGCCAACACCGGGACAGGGAACTATGGCTACACCTTC.